This T cell receptor beta chain was identified during a study of CD8+ T cells in alopecia areata. Study information: Affected scalp percentage gauged treated patients' severity.

Treatment here: oral pan-JAK inhibitor, 5-10 mg twice daily. Cell sorting was applied to PBMCs, and CD4+ and CD8+ T cells were collected. This clone was observed many times. Its specificity is not known. Study conclusions and caveats: TCR sharing across patients was less clear than in mice, possibly HLA-related. It was lesional scalp, especially alopecia totalis/universalis, that showed higher clonality than normal scalp.

CDR3 length equals 15 residues. The germline V and J ends were trimmed by 7 bases and 3 bases, with 16 bases remaining between them. Germline V lookup: CDR1 SNHLY, CDR2 FYNNEI. Sequencing templates came from extracted RNA that was reverse transcribed into cDNA. The assay was immunoSEQ multiplex PCR, and TCRdb's table has in-frame clones only and misses some. The repertoire includes 200,000 or so clones, around two fifths of them detected once, and under 0.55% sits in the top ten. The sequence was collected from a human donor with alopecia areata. This specimen was CD4+ T cells sorted from blood, taken at roughly week 30, from a patient treated with tofacitinib. This chain joins TRBV2 and TRBJ2-1, with D perhaps matching TRBD2 (5 bases). This chain's CDR3 is CASNLLAGGYNEQFF. The CDR3 DNA reads as TGTGCCAGCAATCTGTTGGCGGGCGGCTACAATGAGCAGTTCTTC.